Listed here are 27 T cell receptor beta chains from one sample, sequenced in a study of T cells in Graves' hyperthyroidism and ophthalmopathy. RNA transcripts yielded amplified TCR beta CDR3 regions. TCR CDR3 underwent first-round RT-PCR with the HTBI primer set. TCRdb passed the multiplex PCR reads through MiXCR, listing each CDR3 protein once. Of 450,000 to 650,000 distinct CDR3 sequences in the sample, roughly 15% were seen once. Source material: blood. The receptor source for this set is a woman aged 18 to 35 with Graves' ophthalmopathy.

This chain joins TRBV4-1 and TRBJ2-3; D is unclear. The CDR3 has 14 amino acids. V lost 4 bases, J lost 1 base, and 9 bases lay in between. Looked up from germline, CDR1 is MGHRA and CDR2 is YSYEKL. This chain's CDR3 is CASSPGFGTDTQYF. The CDR3, as DNA: TGCGCCAGCAGCCCCGGTTTCGGCACAGATACGCAGTATTTT.

This clonotype was seen a handful of times. The chain recombines TRBV20-1 with TRBJ1-5; 7 bases align to TRBD1. This CDR3 spans 15 amino acids. With V trimmed by 0 bases and J by 1 base, 3 bases remained unmatched. CDR1 DFQATT and CDR2 SNEGSKA come from the germline V gene (reference sequence). The CDR3: CSAREQGLSNQPQHF. The CDR3 DNA follows: TGCAGTGCTAGAGAACAGGGGTTAAGCAATCAGCCCCAGCATTTT.

The V call is TRBV4-3, the J call TRBJ1-1; maybe TRBD1 (6 bases). This CDR3 has 17 residues. CDR1 and CDR2 (germline): LGHNA, YSLEER. The germline V and J ends were trimmed by 0 bases and 0 bases, with 14 bases remaining between them. CDR3 loop: CASSQDLAGAMNTEAFF. The CDR3 region has the DNA TGCGCCAGCAGCCAAGATCTGGCAGGGGCTATGAACACTGAAGCTTTCTTT.

The rearrangement joins TRBV24-1 to TRBJ2-3, with 9 nucleotides matching TRBD1. The CDR3 totals 16 residues. Germline V gene sequence: CDR1 KGHDR, CDR2 SFDVKD. Losses at the gene ends were 5 bases for V and 1 base for J; bases not matched to a gene: 6. The CDR3 DNA reads TGTGCCACCAGTGCTCAGGGGACAGGGCGCACAGATACGCAGTATTTT. Its protein product is CATSAQGTGRTDTQYF.

This clonotype has more than one count but fewer than ten. The V gene is TRBV3-1, the J gene TRBJ2-1; possible D gene TRBD1, 6 bases. This CDR3 is built from 19 residues. Germline CDR1 is LGHDT and CDR2 is YNNKEL (reference sequence). Trimming took 0 bases from V and 8 from J, leaving 26 bases between them. For the CDR3, the DNA is TGTGCCAGCAGCCAAGATCTGTTTTCGGTAGAACGAAACAGGGATGAGCAGTTCTTC. It encodes CASSQDLFSVERNRDEQFF.

This clonotype was counted at least ten times. The chain uses TRBV5-1 and TRBJ2-2; 9 nucleotides match TRBD1. Trimming cost V 2 bases and J 4 bases; bases outside gene matches: 3. The CDR3 totals 15 residues. CDR1 SGHRS and CDR2 YFSETQ come from the germline V gene. CDR3 nucleotides: TGCGCCAGCAGCTTCCGGACAGGGGTCACCGGGGAGCTGTTTTTT. The encoded protein is CASSFRTGVTGELFF.

At least ten counts were recorded for this clonotype. The V call is TRBV28, the J call TRBJ1-6; TRBD1 agrees at 10 bases. The CDR3 is 16 amino acids. Trimming took 2 bases from V and 9 from J; bases not matched to a gene: 7. Germline V gene sequence: CDR1 MDHEN, CDR2 SYDVKM. The CDR3 spells CASSLRGTGVGSPLHF. The DNA for the CDR3 is TGTGCCAGCAGTTTAAGGGGGACAGGGGTGGGTTCACCCCTCCACTTT. The full variable domain, with the rest looked up from reference TRBV28 and TRBJ1-6, is DVKVTQSSRYLVKRTGEKVFLECVQDMDHENMFWYRQDPGLGLRLIYFSYDVKMKEKGDIPEGYSVSREKKERFSLILESASTNQTSMYLCASSLRGTGVGSPLHFGNGTRLTVT.

This clonotype was observed many times. The chain links TRBV27 to TRBJ2-1; TRBD2 aligns across 13 bases. Germline loops: CDR1 MNHEY, CDR2 SMNVEV (reference sequence). Losses at the gene ends were 6 bases for V and 4 bases for J; bases not matched to a gene: 6. The CDR3 contains 16 residues. The CDR3 loop reads CASSLLLAGGYNEQFF. The CDR3 coding sequence is TGTGCCAGCAGCCTCTTACTAGCGGGGGGGTACAATGAGCAGTTCTTC.

The chain uses TRBV28 and TRBJ2-1, with TRBD2 identical over 7 bases. CDR1 and CDR2 (germline): MDHEN, SYDVKM. Trimming removed 4 bases from V and 3 bases from J; junction bases left unmatched: 9. This CDR3 is 16 amino acids long. The DNA of the CDR3 is TGTGCCAGCAGTTCCCCAGCAGCGGGAAACTACAATGAGCAGTTCTTC. Residues: CASSSPAAGNYNEQFF. Supplemented by reference TRBV28 and TRBJ2-1, the full variable domain reads DVKVTQSSRYLVKRTGEKVFLECVQDMDHENMFWYRQDPGLGLRLIYFSYDVKMKEKGDIPEGYSVSREKKERFSLILESASTNQTSMYLCASSSPAAGNYNEQFFGPGTRLTVL.

The genes are TRBV2 and TRBJ2-3, with D possibly TRBD2 on 5 matching bases. CDR3 size: 12 residues. V dropped 6 bases and J dropped 8 bases, with 12 bases sitting between them. Germline V CDR1 and CDR2: SNHLY, FYNNEI. DNA for the CDR3: TGTGCCAGCAGACTAGACCGAGGTACGCAGTATTTT. It is translated as CASRLDRGTQYF. Drawing the rest from reference TRBV2 and TRBJ2-3, the complete variable domain is EPEVTQTPSHQVTQMGQEVILRCVPISNHLYFYWYRQILGQKVEFLVSFYNNEISEKSEIFDDQFSVERPDGSNFTLKIRSTKLEDSAMYFCASRLDRGTQYFGPGTRLTVL.

This clonotype came up a few times. This chain uses TRBV9 with TRBJ1-1, with TRBD1 matching 11 bases. In germline, CDR1 is SGDLS, CDR2 YYNGEE. The CDR3 length is 16 residues. V lost 4 bases and J lost 4; bases outside the gene matches: 9. DNA for the CDR3: TGTGCCAGCAGCTCCCGTTCCGGGACAGGGGGCACTGAAGCTTTCTTT. Translating gives CASSSRSGTGGTEAFF.

Comments on this clonotype: One base away lies a much larger clone, so this may be a sequencing read error. The rearrangement joins TRBV11-2 to TRBJ1-1, with unresolved D. The CDR3 is 14 amino acids. Germline loops: CDR1 SGHAT, CDR2 FQNNGV. The CDR3 spells CASSPSYMNTEVFF. For the CDR3, the DNA is TGTGCCAGCAGCCCGAGCTACATGAACACTGAAGTTTTCTTT.

This clonotype was seen many times. V usage is TRBV11-3 and J usage is TRBJ1-1; TRBD1 might be the D (6 bases). The V end lost 5 bases, the J end lost 2 bases, and 9 bases lay between the germline ends. The CDR3 sequence is 13 residues long. The germline CDR1 and CDR2 sequences are SGHNT and YENEEA. CDR3 loop: CASSMDSNTEAFF. In DNA, the CDR3 is TGTGCCAGCAGCATGGACAGTAACACTGAAGCTTTCTTT.

This clonotype was seen repeatedly, ten times or more. The genes are TRBV2 and TRBJ2-7; either TRBD1 or TRBD2 may fit D (5 bases each). V shed 6 bases and J shed 0 bases, with 15 bases lying between them. CDR1 is SNHLY and CDR2 is FYNNEI in the germline V gene. This CDR3 comprises 15 residues. The CDR3 DNA sequence: TGTGCCAGCAGCCGAACCACGGGACGCTCCTACGAGCAGTACTTC. The encoded protein is CASSRTTGRSYEQYF.

V gene TRBV20-1 combines with J gene TRBJ2-5; D might be TRBD2 (5 bases). The germline V and J ends were trimmed by 4 bases and 5 bases, with 20 bases remaining between them. The CDR3 sequence is 15 residues long. The germline V gene has CDR1 DFQATT and CDR2 SNEGSKA (reference sequence). The CDR3 reads CSATGDEGSGETQYF. CDR3 nucleotide sequence: TGCAGTGCTACTGGAGATGAGGGAAGCGGCGAGACCCAGTACTTC.

This clonotype occurred many times. V is TRBV2 and J is TRBJ2-1, with 8 bases that match TRBD2. Germline V lookup: CDR1 SNHLY, CDR2 FYNNEI. J lost 0 bases, V lost 4 bases, and 5 bases had no gene match. The CDR3 loop spans 16 amino acids. Here the CDR3 DNA reads TGTGCCAGCAGTGCCGGGACTAGGACCTCCTACAATGAGCAGTTCTTC. Amino acids: CASSAGTRTSYNEQFF. Supplemented by reference TRBV2 and TRBJ2-1, the full variable domain reads EPEVTQTPSHQVTQMGQEVILRCVPISNHLYFYWYRQILGQKVEFLVSFYNNEISEKSEIFDDQFSVERPDGSNFTLKIRSTKLEDSAMYFCASSAGTRTSYNEQFFGPGTRLTVL.

This clonotype was recorded at least ten times. This sequence joins TRBV5-1 and TRBJ1-4, with TRBD1 as a possible D gene (5 bases). CDR3 length: 14 amino acids. Germline CDR1 reads SGHRS; CDR2 reads YFSETQ. The V end lost 0 bases, the J end lost 8 bases, and 11 bases lay between the germline ends. CDR3 amino acids: CASSLEGWSEKLFF. The CDR3 DNA reads as TGCGCCAGCAGCTTGGAGGGGTGGTCGGAAAAACTGTTTTTT. Together with reference TRBV5-1 and TRBJ1-4, the CDR3 gives the full variable domain: KAGVTQTPRYLIKTRGQQVTLSCSPISGHRSVSWYQQTPGQGLQFLFEYFSETQRNKGNFPGRFSGRQFSNSRSEMNVSTLELGDSALYLCASSLEGWSEKLFFGSGTQLSVL.

For this clonotype: A much larger clone differs by one base, so this may be a read error. CDR3 DNA sequence: TGTGCCACCAGACAGGGGGCCTCCTATGGCTACACCTTC. Its translation is CATRQGASYGYTF. The gene calls are TRBV9 and TRBJ1-2, with 10 bases that match TRBD1. V lost 9 bases to trimming and J lost 4 bases; unmatched junction nucleotides: 6. CDR1 is SGDLS, CDR2 YYNGEE, per germline. The CDR3 spans 13 residues.

This clonotype came up a few times. The chain employs TRBV4-1 and TRBJ2-3; TRBD1 might be the D (6 bases). Germline CDR1 reads MGHRA; CDR2 reads YSYEKL. CDR3 length: 17 amino acids. V dropped 0 bases and J dropped 6 bases, with 19 bases sitting between them. The CDR3 nucleotides read TGCGCCAGCAGCCAAGATCTCGGCAGGGGTGGAGTGGATACGCAGTATTTT. This codes for CASSQDLGRGGVDTQYF.

This clonotype was found a few times. The chain links TRBV6-1 to TRBJ1-6, with 7 bases lining up with TRBD1. The V and J ends lost 5 bases and 7 bases, in that order; junction bases with no gene match: 11. This CDR3 is built from 16 residues. Germline V gene lookup returns CDR1 MNHNS and CDR2 SASEGT. This CDR3 is CASSRRDSLSNSPLHF. In DNA form, the CDR3 reads TGTGCCAGCAGTCGCCGGGACAGCCTGAGCAATTCACCCCTCCACTTT.

With regard to this clonotype: This may arise from a read error, as a much more abundant clone is one base away. The CDR3 protein is CVSSQDGSPYGYTF. CDR3 DNA: TGTGTCAGCAGCCAAGATGGGTCACCCTATGGCTACACCTTC. V and J are TRBV3-1 and TRBJ1-2; D gene unclear. Germline CDR1 reads LGHDT; CDR2 reads YNNKEL (reference sequence). This CDR3 contains 14 residues.

About this clonotype: A much larger clone differs by one base, so this may be a read error. The conserved final phenylalanine or tryptophan is absent from the CDR3, which likely points to a read error. The chain employs TRBV2 and TRBJ2-5, with D possibly TRBD1 on 6 matching bases. The length of the CDR3 is 12 residues. The V and J ends lost 7 bases and 4 bases respectively, with 10 bases between them. Per germline, CDR1 SNHLY and CDR2 FYNNEI. The CDR3 coding sequence is TGTGCCAGCAAACAGGGCTCAGAGACCCAGTACCTC. Its protein product is CASKQGSETQYL.

This clonotype was counted many times. The genes are TRBV28 and TRBJ2-3; D possibly uses TRBD1 or TRBD2 (5 bases each). The CDR3 covers 14 residues. Germline values: CDR1 MDHEN, CDR2 SYDVKM. V lost 4 bases to trimming and J lost 5 bases, with 13 bases between them. The CDR3 loop is CASSYQGTEDTQYF. The CDR3 DNA sequence: TGTGCCAGCAGTTACCAAGGGACGGAAGATACGCAGTATTTT. The variable domain in full, completed from reference TRBV28 and TRBJ2-3, reads DVKVTQSSRYLVKRTGEKVFLECVQDMDHENMFWYRQDPGLGLRLIYFSYDVKMKEKGDIPEGYSVSREKKERFSLILESASTNQTSMYLCASSYQGTEDTQYFGPGTRLTVL.

This clonotype has a handful of counts. The chain recombines TRBV6-1 with TRBJ2-1; the match to TRBD2 covers 7 bases. V lost 5 bases and J lost 6; bases outside the gene matches: 13. Germline lookup yields CDR1 MNHNS and CDR2 SASEGT. The CDR3 runs to 16 residues. CDR3 in DNA: TGTGCCAGCAGTCCTTTCGGACTAGGAGAGAGCAATGAGCAGTTCTTC. Protein: CASSPFGLGESNEQFF.

This clonotype was detected ten times or more. The chain has TRBV2 and TRBJ1-1, with a weak D call TRBD1 (6 bases). Germline CDR1 reads SNHLY; CDR2 reads FYNNEI. V shed 1 base and J shed 3 bases, with 9 bases lying between them. The CDR3 contains 14 residues. This CDR3 reads CASSEGGRDTEAFF. The CDR3 DNA sequence: TGTGCCAGCAGTGAAGGGGGGCGGGACACTGAAGCTTTCTTT.

The chain joins TRBV20-1 to TRBJ1-2; TRBD1 aligns across 7 bases. The V gene's germline CDR1 is DFQATT and CDR2 SNEGSKA (reference sequence). This CDR3 has 14 residues. The V segment lost 3 bases and the J segment 5 bases; nucleotides outside the gene matches: 9. The CDR3 DNA reads TGCAGTGCTAGCTATAACCGGGACAGATATGGCTACACCTTC. Residues: CSASYNRDRYGYTF.

The rearrangement links TRBV29-1 to TRBJ1-1, with 9 bases matching TRBD1. The junction had 4 bases not matched to a gene; V was cut back by 3 bases and J by 5 bases. This CDR3 spans 13 amino acids. Germline CDR1 and CDR2: SQVTM and ANQGSEA. The DNA of the CDR3 is TGCAGCGTTGAGGGACAGGGTTTTACTGAAGCTTTCTTT. It encodes CSVEGQGFTEAFF.